Detailed here is one TCR beta chain. This clonotype was picked up many times. Which antigen it targets is not known. It has no much larger one-base neighbor in the sample; base qualities were not kept. The source of the sample is a study of T-cell reconstitution after alpha-beta-depleted transplantation in children (dated by TCRdb to about 2016). Background for the entire study: Using TCR repertoire profiling, the study followed T-cell immune reconstitution in a quantitative way in children after TCRalphabeta/CD19-depleted allogeneic hematopoietic cell transplantation.

V lost 1 base and J lost 0 bases; the stretch between them is 21 bases long. The CDR3 spans 18 residues, from the cysteine through the phenylalanine. The DNA shown is the 54-base CDR3, in frame from base 1. The germline V gene (reference sequence) yields DFQATT for CDR1 and SNEGSKA for CDR2. Library method: PCR. The instrument was an Illumina HiSeq 2500. To normalize quantification of the TCRbeta repertoire, the TCR libraries were built with molecular barcoding that relied on unique molecular identifiers. Through fastp at Q25 and MiXCR, TCRdb rebuilt clones from the public reads, retaining in-frame beta chains. Entries that share a CDR3 protein sequence are merged under the most common genes and DNA. The sample data list 190,000 or so distinct CDR3 sequences, and approximately 6.8% of these were observed just once. The ten largest clones represent approximately 3% of the sample.

The material was PBMCs from the stem cell graft donor, obtained from the stem cell graft. The source is a human donor who donated a stem cell graft to a child with Wiskott-Aldrich syndrome. The sequence links TRBV20-1 to TRBJ1-1; TRBD1 might be the D gene, on 6 matching bases. The CDR3: CSARGNTGTTSMNTEAFF. The nucleotides are TGCAGTGCTAGAGGCAACACAGGGACCACTTCGATGAACACTGAAGCTTTCTTT.